This record concerns one T cell receptor (beta chain) sequence. As yet, its antigen is unknown. This CDR3 spans 13 amino acids. V was cut by 3 bases and J by 6 bases, with 12 bases left in between. Germline loops: CDR1 SGHVS, CDR2 FQNEAQ. Sequencing used immunoSEQ multiplex PCR; TCRdb keeps in-frame clones, though not all of them. Counted here are more than 140,000 clones, 88% occurring once; the ten biggest clones make up roughly 2%. The data were obtained in a study of T cell responses to AZD1222 COVID-19 vaccine. Study findings and constraints: The breadth and depth of Spike-specific TCRs increased once two AZD1222 doses had been given. Samples come after the peak T cell response, not at day 14. Vaccine-associated CD4 TCRs spanned spike, dominant at 160-218 and 743-854. Baseline serostatus was positive in only a handful of AZD1222 recipients.

The chain couples TRBV7-8 to TRBJ2-7; D is perhaps TRBD2 (6 bases). The sequencing used peripheral blood, collected on day 0 of AZD1222 vaccination. The clonotype comes from an adult in good health. In nucleotides, the CDR3 is TGTGCCAGCAGCTTCCCCGCGGGACTCGAGCAGTACTTC. This translates into CASSFPAGLEQYF.